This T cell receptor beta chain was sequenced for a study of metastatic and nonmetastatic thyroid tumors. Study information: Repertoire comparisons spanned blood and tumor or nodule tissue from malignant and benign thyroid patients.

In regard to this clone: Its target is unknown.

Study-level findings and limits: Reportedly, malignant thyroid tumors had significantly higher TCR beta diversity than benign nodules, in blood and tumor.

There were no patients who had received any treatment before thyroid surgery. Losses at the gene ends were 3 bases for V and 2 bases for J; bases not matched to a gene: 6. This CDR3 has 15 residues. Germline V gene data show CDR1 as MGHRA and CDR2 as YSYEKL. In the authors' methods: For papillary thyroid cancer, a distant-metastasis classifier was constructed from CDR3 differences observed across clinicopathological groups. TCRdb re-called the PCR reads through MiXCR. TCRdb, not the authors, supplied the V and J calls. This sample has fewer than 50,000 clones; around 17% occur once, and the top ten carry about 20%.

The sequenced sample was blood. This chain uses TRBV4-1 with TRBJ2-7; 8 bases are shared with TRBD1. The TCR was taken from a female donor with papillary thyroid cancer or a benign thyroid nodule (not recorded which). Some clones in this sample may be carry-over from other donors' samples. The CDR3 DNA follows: TGCGCCAGCAGCCAGGACCAGGGGGCGACCTACGAGCAGTACTTC. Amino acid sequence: CASSQDQGATYEQYF.